A single T cell receptor beta chain is shown here with its context. As yet, its antigen is unknown. The study ran its PCR with 60 Vbeta and 13 Jbeta primers. Profiled with immunoSEQ multiplex PCR; TCRdb holds only in-frame clones, not every one. The repertoire consists of about 160,000 clones, with 80% to 85% occurring once and the leading ten covering less than 0.4%. This sample is drawn from a study of cytomegalovirus exposure and HLA in healthy donors. Study-wide results and caveats: In a later analysis, TCR beta V- and J-gene trimming was associated with a missense DCLRE1C variant. In an earlier analysis, in fewer than 700 donors, most V segments appeared productive either ~87% or ~30% of the time.

J gave up 3 bases and V 2 bases, and 4 bases lay outside the gene matches. The germline gives CDR1 MDHEN, CDR2 SYDVKM. The CDR3 totals 14 residues. V is TRBV28 and J is TRBJ2-7; 7 bases are a match to TRBD1. This TCR came from a boy aged 2 to 10 in good health and CMV-seronegative. Sequencing used PBMCs. The DNA for the CDR3 is TGTGCCAGCAGTTTAAGGCAGGGGGTCTACGAGCAGTACTTC. Translating gives CASSLRQGVYEQYF.